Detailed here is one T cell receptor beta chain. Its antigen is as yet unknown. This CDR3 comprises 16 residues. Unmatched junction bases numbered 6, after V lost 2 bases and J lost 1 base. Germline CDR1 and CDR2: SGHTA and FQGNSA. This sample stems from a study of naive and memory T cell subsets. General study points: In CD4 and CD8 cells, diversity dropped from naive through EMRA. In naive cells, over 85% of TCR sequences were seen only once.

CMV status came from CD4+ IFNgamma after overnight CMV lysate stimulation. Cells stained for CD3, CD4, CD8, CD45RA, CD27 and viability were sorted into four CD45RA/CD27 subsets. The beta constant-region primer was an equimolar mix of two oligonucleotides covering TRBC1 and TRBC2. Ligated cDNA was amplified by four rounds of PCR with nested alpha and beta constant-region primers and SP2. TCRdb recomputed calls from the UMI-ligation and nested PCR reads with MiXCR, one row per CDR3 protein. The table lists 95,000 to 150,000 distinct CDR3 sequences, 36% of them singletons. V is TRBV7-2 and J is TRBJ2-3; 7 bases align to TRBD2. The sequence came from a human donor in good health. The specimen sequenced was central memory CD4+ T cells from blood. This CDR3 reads CASSLQGGSGTDTQYF. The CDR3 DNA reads TGTGCCAGCAGCTTACAGGGCGGGAGCGGCACAGATACGCAGTATTTT. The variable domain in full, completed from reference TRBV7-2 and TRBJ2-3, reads GAGVSQSPSNKVTEKGKDVELRCDPISGHTALYWYRQSLGQGLEFLIYFQGNSAPDKSGLPSDRFSAERTGGSVSTLTIQRTQQEDSAVYLCASSLQGGSGTDTQYFGPGTRLTVL.